This T cell receptor (beta chain) was recovered during a study of T-cell reconstitution after alpha-beta-depleted transplantation in children. It was with unique molecular identifiers that the TCRbeta library was prepared. TCRdb passed the PCR reads through MiXCR, listing each CDR3 protein once. The sample holds 200,000 to 250,000 distinct CDR3 sequences, approximately 24% seen once. Germline V CDR1 and CDR2: SGHRS, YFSETQ. This CDR3 has 12 amino acids. Study outcomes and limitations: Fresh T-cell production supplied most of the T-cell counts and diversity seen one year after transplant. The high TCRbeta diversity at day 60 in some patients came from surviving recipient T cells and thymic progenitors. Alpha-beta T cells present about two months after transplant were reported to originate from several hundred expanded graft clones.

Only a few counts were recorded for this clonotype. The antigen remains unidentified. A junction boundary mismatches the germline segment, possibly from a read error. The rearrangement uses TRBV5-1 and TRBJ2-3; D unresolved. This TCR came from a female patient aged 2 to 10 who had a stem cell transplant for congenital amegakaryocytic thrombocytopenia, so the T cells may come from the graft donor. This specimen was PBMCs, mostly from graft donor cells, taken 360 days after TCRalphabeta/CD19-depleted stem cell transplant. The CDR3 DNA reads as TGCGCCAGCAGATTGGGCGGAGATACGCAGTATTTT. Translated: CASRLGGDTQYF.